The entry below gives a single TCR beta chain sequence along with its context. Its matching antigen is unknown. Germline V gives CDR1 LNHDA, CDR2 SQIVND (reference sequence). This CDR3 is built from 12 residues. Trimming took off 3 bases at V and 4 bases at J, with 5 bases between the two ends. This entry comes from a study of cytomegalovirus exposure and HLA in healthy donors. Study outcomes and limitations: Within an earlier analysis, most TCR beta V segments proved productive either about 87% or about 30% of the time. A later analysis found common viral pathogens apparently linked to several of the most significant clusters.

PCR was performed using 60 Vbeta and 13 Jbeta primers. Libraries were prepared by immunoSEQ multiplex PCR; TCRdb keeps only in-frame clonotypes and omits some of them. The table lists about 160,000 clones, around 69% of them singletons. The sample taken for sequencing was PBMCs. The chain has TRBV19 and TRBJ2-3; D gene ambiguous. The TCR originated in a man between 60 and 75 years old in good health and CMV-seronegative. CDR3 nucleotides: TGTGCCAGTAGTATTGTATCAGATACGCAGTATTTT. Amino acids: CASSIVSDTQYF. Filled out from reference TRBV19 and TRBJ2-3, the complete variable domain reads DGGITQSPKYLFRKEGQNVTLSCEQNLNHDAMYWYRQDPGQGLRLIYYSQIVNDFQKGDIAEGYSVSREKKESFPLTVTSAQKNPTAFYLCASSIVSDTQYFGPGTRLTVL.